The rows below give T cell receptor beta chains drawn from one sample of a study of cytomegalovirus exposure and HLA in healthy donors. Data came from immunoSEQ multiplex PCR; TCRdb stores just in-frame clones and leaves some out. The sample includes about 190,000 clones, more than 65% seen only once; the top ten take around 3.9%. The sample comprised PBMCs. All receptors derive from a man aged 45-65 years in good health and CMV-seronegative. Each CDR3 is given with its conserved first and last residue. D genes are given only for firm matches. Expanded clones are given a class, and other clones once, few, many or no size at all.

D gene	clone size	V gene	J gene	CDR3 protein	CDR3 DNA
-	-	TRBV9	TRBJ2-1	CASSVRTESYNEQFF	TGTGCCAGCAGCGTTAGGACAGAGTCCTACAATGAGCAGTTCTTC
-	-	TRBV7-9	TRBJ2-7	CASSLGEVQGPSSYEQYF	TGTGCCAGCAGCTTAGGAGAGGTACAGGGCCCAAGCTCCTACGAGCAGTACTTC
TRBD1	few	TRBV12-5	TRBJ2-7	CASVDRGSYEQYF	TGTGCTAGTGTCGACAGGGGATCTTACGAGCAGTACTTC
-	-	TRBV5-6	TRBJ1-2	CASSKTRSQGNYGYTF	TGTGCCAGCAGCAAGACCCGGAGTCAGGGTAACTATGGCTACACCTTC
-	-	TRBV4-3	TRBJ2-6	CASSQDPGGANVLTF	TGCGCCAGCAGCCAAGACCCAGGGGGGGCCAACGTCCTGACTTTC
TRBD1	-	TRBV5-1	TRBJ1-6	CASSSYWTGGDSPLHF	TGCGCCAGCAGCTCCTATTGGACAGGGGGGGATTCACCCCTCCACTTT
-	-	TRBV30	TRBJ2-5	CAWSRTRETQYF	TGTGCCTGGAGTCGTACACGAGAGACCCAGTACTTC
-	-	TRBV4-3	TRBJ2-1	CASSVRGGSYNEQFF	TGCGCCAGCAGCGTTAGGGGGGGCTCCTACAATGAGCAGTTCTTC
TRBD1	-	TRBV18	TRBJ1-2	CASSPMDRNYGYTF	TGTGCCAGCTCACCGATGGACAGGAACTATGGCTACACCTTC
TRBD1	-	TRBV30	TRBJ2-2	CAWSETGDGELFF	TGTGCCTGGAGTGAGACAGGGGACGGGGAGCTGTTTTTT
TRBD1	-	TRBV7-3	TRBJ1-1	CASSLEDRGGYTEAFF	TGTGCCAGCAGCTTAGAGGACAGGGGTGGATACACTGAAGCTTTCTTT
-	-	TRBV6-5	TRBJ1-1	CASSSTTQGNTEAFF	TGTGCCAGCAGTTCTACGACACAAGGGAACACTGAAGCTTTCTTT
TRBD1	-	TRBV10-2	TRBJ2-7	CASRDRDAHEQYF	TGCGCCAGCAGGGACAGGGACGCCCACGAGCAGTACTTC
TRBD1	-	TRBV27	TRBJ2-7	CASRFNRQGAYEQYF	TGTGCCAGCAGATTCAATCGACAGGGTGCCTACGAGCAGTACTTC
-	-	TRBV4-3	TRBJ2-2	CASSQVGGPTGELFF	TGCGCCAGCAGCCAGGTTGGGGGCCCCACCGGGGAGCTGTTTTTT
-	-	TRBV6-5	TRBJ2-3	CASSYVGHGTDTQYF	TGTGCCAGCAGTTATGTGGGGCACGGCACAGATACGCAGTATTTT